These T cell receptor beta chains were read from a single sample in a study of cytomegalovirus exposure and HLA in healthy donors. Some clones are missing from TCRdb's copy, which holds only in-frame ones; the method was immunoSEQ multiplex PCR. This table has some 190,000 clones, more than 75% appearing once. The sample comprised PBMCs. Receptors were obtained from a woman between 50 and 59 years old in good health and CMV-seronegative. CDR3s include the opening cysteine and the closing phenylalanine or tryptophan. The D gene is left open where the match is weak. Clone size is not always given. Where it is, it says once, few, many or a class for expanded clones.

TRBD1 | TRBJ2-2 | TRBV4-3 | once | CASSHTGTGRTGELFF | TGCGCCAGCAGCCATACCGGGACAGGCAGGACCGGGGAGCTGTTTTTT
NA | TRBJ2-1 | TRBV9 | few | CASSVEDMFSSYNEQFF | TGTGCCAGCAGCGTTGAGGATATGTTTAGCTCCTACAATGAGCAGTTCTTC
NA | TRBJ2-3 | TRBV4-1 | NA | CASSQDQGRWGTLTLDTQYF | TGCGCCAGCAGCCAAGATCAAGGTCGGTGGGGGACTCTAACCCTAGATACGCAGTATTTT
NA | TRBJ2-7 | TRBV7-9 | once | CASSLVPEEQYF | TGTGCCAGCAGCTTAGTGCCGGAGGAGCAGTACTTC
NA | TRBJ1-1 | TRBV28 | NA | CASSLGREAFF | TGTGCCAGCAGTTTGGGCAGAGAAGCTTTCTTT
NA | TRBJ1-3 | TRBV4-3 | NA | CASSLGGGGNTIYF | TGCGCCAGCAGCCTTGGGGGGGGTGGCAACACCATATATTTT
NA | TRBJ1-1 | TRBV5-4 | NA | CASSLRGAVRYAEAFF | TGTGCCAGCAGCTTGCGGGGGGCTGTCAGGTACGCTGAAGCTTTCTTT
NA | TRBJ2-3 | TRBV10-3 | NA | CAISESKPRGTDTQYF | TGTGCCATCAGTGAGTCGAAACCCCGGGGCACAGATACGCAGTATTTT
NA | TRBJ2-6 | TRBV28 | NA | CASQFSGANVLTF | TGTGCCAGCCAATTCTCTGGGGCCAACGTCCTGACTTTC
TRBD2 | TRBJ2-7 | TRBV19 | few | CASRWREGLGEQYF | TGTGCCAGTCGTTGGCGGGAGGGCCTCGGCGAGCAGTACTTC
TRBD1 | TRBJ1-3 | TRBV6-1 | NA | CASSEHRGPGNTIYF | TGTGCCAGCAGTGAGCACAGGGGACCTGGAAACACCATATATTTT
TRBD1 | TRBJ1-2 | TRBV6-1 | NA | CASSLTGDYGYTF | TGTGCCAGCAGCCTGACAGGGGACTATGGCTACACCTTC
NA | TRBJ1-2 | TRBV29-1 | NA | CSVEFQGTGYTF | TGCAGCGTTGAATTTCAGGGGACTGGCTACACCTTC
TRBD1 | TRBJ2-1 | TRBV28 | NA | CASSSPGQGYNEQFF | TGTGCCAGCAGTTCACCGGGACAGGGGTACAATGAGCAGTTCTTC
NA | TRBJ2-7 | TRBV6-1 | NA | CASSVGRSSYEQYF | TGTGCCAGCAGTGTAGGTAGGAGCTCCTACGAGCAGTACTTC
NA | TRBJ2-5 | TRBV5-1 | once | CASSLAPLGGRETQYF | TGCGCCAGCAGCTTGGCCCCACTAGGGGGACGAGAGACCCAGTACTTC
NA | TRBJ1-3 | TRBV28 | NA | CASSLASSGNTIYF | TGTGCCAGCAGTTTAGCCAGCTCTGGAAACACCATATATTTT
NA | TRBJ2-2 | TRBV6-1 | few | CASNRGGEVGELFF | TGTGCCAGCAATCGAGGGGGGGAAGTCGGGGAGCTGTTTTTT
TRBD1 | TRBJ2-5 | TRBV6-5 | NA | CASRPAGTGKETQYF | TGTGCCAGCAGACCCGCCGGGACAGGGAAAGAGACCCAGTACTTC
NA | TRBJ2-2 | TRBV10-3 | NA | CAISARADTGELFF | TGTGCCATCAGTGCCAGGGCGGACACCGGGGAGCTGTTTTTT
NA | TRBJ2-3 | TRBV5-8 | NA | CASSLFGGGLTDTQYF | TGTGCCAGCAGCTTGTTTGGGGGGGGCCTCACAGATACGCAGTATTTT
NA | TRBJ2-7 | TRBV7-8 | NA | CASATWASAPYEQYF | TGTGCCAGCGCAACCTGGGCTAGCGCGCCCTACGAGCAGTACTTC
NA | TRBJ2-5 | TRBV18 | NA | CASSPGGNQETQYF | TGTGCCAGCTCACCAGGGGGGAACCAAGAGACCCAGTACTTC
NA | TRBJ1-1 | TRBV6-1 | NA | CASSESGMNTEAFF | TGTGCCAGCAGTGAGTCAGGGATGAACACTGAAGCTTTCTTT
TRBD1 | TRBJ1-4 | TRBV7-6 | NA | CASSSRYRGPNEKLFF | TGTGCCAGCAGCTCCCGATACAGGGGACCTAATGAAAAACTGTTTTTT
NA | TRBJ1-4 | TRBV28 | NA | CASTRTVDNEKLFF | TGTGCCAGCACCAGGACAGTCGATAATGAAAAACTGTTTTTT
NA | TRBJ1-2 | TRBV29-1 | NA | CSVTRGGRANYGYTF | TGCAGCGTTACCCGAGGAGGTCGCGCTAACTATGGCTACACCTTC
NA | TRBJ2-5 | TRBV14 | NA | CASSASYQETQYF | TGTGCCAGCTCCGCCAGTTACCAAGAGACCCAGTACTTC
TRBD1 | TRBJ1-6 | TRBV27 | NA | CASSRRGEALHF | TGTGCCAGCAGTCGCAGGGGGGAGGCCCTCCACTTT
TRBD1 | TRBJ1-2 | TRBV19 | NA | CASSGTAKPLYGYTF | TGTGCCAGTAGCGGGACAGCTAAACCTCTCTATGGCTACACCTTC
TRBD2 | TRBJ2-5 | TRBV27 | NA | CASSVTGGVGKTQYF | TGTGCCAGCAGTGTTACGGGAGGGGTCGGGAAGACCCAGTACTTC
NA | TRBJ1-5 | TRBV6-6 | NA | CASSPLGASSNQPQHF | TGTGCCAGCAGTCCCCTTGGGGCCAGCAGCAATCAGCCCCAGCATTTT
TRBD1 | TRBJ2-7 | TRBV28 | NA | CASSFQGAYEQYF | TGTGCCAGCAGTTTTCAGGGGGCCTACGAGCAGTACTTC
NA | TRBJ1-1 | TRBV7-6 | NA | CASSLVPSAAEAFF | TGTGCCAGCAGCCTCGTCCCTAGTGCCGCTGAAGCTTTCTTT
NA | TRBJ1-5 | TRBV5-5 | once | CASSPRGSNQPQHF | TGTGCCAGCAGCCCTCGGGGTAGCAATCAGCCCCAGCATTTT
TRBD1 | TRBJ2-1 | TRBV5-6 | NA | CASTTDRGGNEQFF | TGTGCCAGCACCACCGACAGGGGGGGAAATGAGCAGTTCTTC
NA | TRBJ1-2 | TRBV11-2 | NA | CASSFTSDGYTF | TGTGCCAGCAGCTTTACCAGTGATGGCTACACCTTC
NA | TRBJ2-2 | TRBV6-5 | NA | CASSQTPSNTGELFF | TGTGCCAGCAGTCAGACACCTTCGAACACCGGGGAGCTGTTTTTT
NA | TRBJ2-2 | TRBV7-9 | NA | CASRLRDYDTGELFF | TGTGCCAGCAGATTACGGGATTACGACACCGGGGAGCTGTTTTTT
TRBD2 | TRBJ2-1 | TRBV5-4 | NA | CASSLAKRGVYNEQFF | TGTGCCAGCAGCTTGGCGAAGCGGGGGGTTTACAATGAGCAGTTCTTC
TRBD2 | TRBJ2-1 | TRBV27 | few | CASSFRAGNYNEQFF | TGTGCCAGCAGTTTTAGAGCGGGAAACTACAATGAGCAGTTCTTC
TRBD2 | TRBJ2-1 | TRBV7-6 | NA | CASSLEPQGTKTSGRYNEQFF | TGTGCCAGCAGCTTAGAGCCCCAGGGAACTAAAACTAGCGGGCGATACAATGAGCAGTTCTTC
TRBD1 | TRBJ2-7 | TRBV7-2 | few | CASSLGQVVSYEQYF | TGTGCCAGCAGCTTGGGACAGGTGGTCTCCTACGAGCAGTACTTC
NA | TRBJ1-4 | TRBV5-6 | NA | CASSWEGLKGEKLFF | TGTGCCAGCAGCTGGGAGGGGCTGAAAGGGGAAAAACTGTTTTTT
TRBD2 | TRBJ2-7 | TRBV5-1 | NA | CASSLGASGRGQYF | TGCGCCAGCAGCTTGGGTGCTAGCGGGAGGGGGCAGTACTTC
NA | TRBJ2-7 | TRBV10-1 | NA | CATNRDTPYEQYF | TGCGCCACCAACCGGGACACTCCCTACGAGCAGTACTTC
TRBD2 | TRBJ2-7 | TRBV10-3 | NA | CAIGGGRARYEQYF | TGTGCCATCGGGGGCGGGAGGGCCCGATACGAGCAGTACTTC
TRBD1 | TRBJ2-1 | TRBV2 | NA | CASSWTGDDEQFF | TGTGCCAGCAGTTGGACAGGGGATGATGAGCAGTTCTTC
NA | TRBJ1-1 | TRBV6-1 | once | CASTDNLNTEAFF | TGTGCCAGCACCGACAATCTGAACACTGAAGCTTTCTTT
TRBD2 | TRBJ2-7 | TRBV11-2 | NA | CASTIGTSGAYEQYF | TGTGCCAGCACCATCGGGACTAGCGGAGCCTACGAGCAGTACTTC